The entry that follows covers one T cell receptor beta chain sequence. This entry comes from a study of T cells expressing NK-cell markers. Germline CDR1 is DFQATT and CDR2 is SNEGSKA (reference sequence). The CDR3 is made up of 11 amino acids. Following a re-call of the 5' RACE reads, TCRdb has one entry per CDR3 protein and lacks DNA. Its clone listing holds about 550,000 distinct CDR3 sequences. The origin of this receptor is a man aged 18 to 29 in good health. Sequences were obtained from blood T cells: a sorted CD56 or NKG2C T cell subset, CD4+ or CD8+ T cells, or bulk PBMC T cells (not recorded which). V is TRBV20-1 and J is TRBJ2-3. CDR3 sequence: CSANVADTQYF.